The 25 T cell receptor beta chains below come from one sample, sequenced in a study of T cells in tuberculosis. The table came from immunoSEQ multiplex PCR; TCRdb's copy has only in-frame clones and leaves some out. The data hold about 33,000 clones, with 70% to 90% observed a single time. Time point denoted: new active TB diagnosis, blood taken before or within 7 days of starting treatment. Sequenced here: PBMCs, sampled at tuberculosis diagnosis. These receptors were taken from an adult with tuberculosis.

This clone was seen a few times. This chain connects TRBV5-6 to TRBJ2-7; a possible D gene is TRBD2 (5 bases). Per the germline V gene, CDR1 is SGHDT and CDR2 is YYEEEE. The CDR3 sequence is 15 residues long. V lost 2 bases and J 1 base, leaving 13 bases between the germline ends. CDR3 residues: CASSFKRENSYEQYF. CDR3 DNA sequence: TGTGCCAGCAGCTTTAAACGGGAAAATTCCTACGAGCAGTACTTC.

The chain has TRBV6-4 and TRBJ2-6; TRBD1 agrees at 9 bases. V lost 8 bases and J lost 2; bases outside the gene matches: 10. This CDR3 spans 17 amino acids. Germline CDR1 and CDR2: MRHNA and SNTAGT. The CDR3 here is CASSRTGARPGANVLTF. As DNA, the CDR3 is TGTGCCAGCTCGAGGACAGGGGCTCGACCTGGGGCCAACGTCCTGACTTTC.

The CDR3 here is CASSYPGQGLYEQYF. CDR3 sequence (DNA): TGTGCCAGCAGTTACCCGGGACAGGGGCTCTACGAGCAGTACTTC. The rearrangement links TRBV6-5 to TRBJ2-7; 10 bases fit TRBD1. With V trimmed by 2 bases and J by 3 bases, 4 bases remained unmatched. Per the germline V gene, CDR1 is MNHEY and CDR2 is SVGAGI. There are 15 residues in the CDR3.

The chain employs TRBV30 and TRBJ2-5, with TRBD1 identical over 9 bases. Germline CDR1 is GTSNPN and CDR2 is SVGIG (reference sequence). J lost 5 bases, V lost 3 bases, and 7 bases had no gene match. There are 14 residues in the CDR3. The CDR3 reads CAWSQGTGRETQYF. For the CDR3, the DNA is TGTGCCTGGAGCCAAGGGACAGGGAGGGAGACCCAGTACTTC. Supplemented by reference TRBV30 and TRBJ2-5, the full variable domain reads SQTIHQWPATLVQPVGSPLSLECTVEGTSNPNLYWYRQAAGRGLQLLFYSVGIGQISSEVPQNLSASRPQDRQFILSSKKLLLSDSGFYLCAWSQGTGRETQYFGPGTRLLVL.

The chain links TRBV19 to TRBJ2-2; D not certain. The CDR3 is made up of 14 amino acids. Germline-derived CDR1 and CDR2 are LNHDA and SQIVND (reference sequence). Trimming removed 7 bases at V and 0 bases at J, with 9 bases between. Written as DNA, the CDR3 is TGTGCCAGTATGCGCAGCGCGAACACCGGGGAGCTGTTTTTT. As protein: CASMRSANTGELFF. The full variable domain, its missing parts supplied by reference TRBV19 and TRBJ2-2, is DGGITQSPKYLFRKEGQNVTLSCEQNLNHDAMYWYRQDPGQGLRLIYYSQIVNDFQKGDIAEGYSVSREKKESFPLTVTSAQKNPTAFYLCASMRSANTGELFFGEGSRLTVL.

The chain links TRBV5-4 to TRBJ1-1; 10 bases align to TRBD1. Germline V lookup: CDR1 SGHNT, CDR2 YYREEE (reference sequence). The CDR3 length is 16 residues. V lost 4 bases, J lost 6 bases, and 12 bases stayed unmatched. For the CDR3, the DNA is TGTGCCAGCAGCACGGAGGATGGGACAGGGGACCCTGAAGCTTTCTTT. Translation: CASSTEDGTGDPEAFF.

The count of this clone is one. The V call is TRBV23-1, the J call TRBJ1-5; D may be TRBD1 (5 bases). TRBV23-1 is treated as an ORF (open reading frame) with a function not yet certain. V was pared by 0 bases and J by 5 bases, with 17 bases between. This CDR3 is built from 17 residues. The CDR3 DNA reads TGCGCCAGCAGTCAATCGCGGGGCTCAAACCCTTATCAGCCCCAGCATTTT. Translated: CASSQSRGSNPYQPQHF.

This clone was counted between two and nine times. This chain connects TRBV18 to TRBJ2-7, with D possibly TRBD1 on 6 matching bases. V gave up 3 bases and J gave up 0 bases, with 6 bases separating them. The germline V gene has CDR1 KGHSH and CDR2 LQKENI. The CDR3 has 13 residues. For the CDR3, the DNA is TGTGCCAGCTCACCGGACAGCTCCTACGAGCAGTACTTC. Its translation is CASSPDSSYEQYF.

This clone appeared once. The V call is TRBV28, the J call TRBJ1-2, with D possibly being TRBD1 (5 bases). The CDR3 totals 14 residues. The germline CDR1 and CDR2 sequences are MDHEN and SYDVKM. V was shortened by 1 base and J by 7 bases, with 13 bases between the two germline ends. As DNA, the CDR3 is TGTGCCAGCAGTTTATCTCCTAACCAGGGTGGCTACACCTTC. This encodes CASSLSPNQGGYTF.

This clone was counted a few times. V usage is TRBV4-1 and J usage is TRBJ2-3; a weak D match, TRBD2 (5 bases). CDR1 MGHRA and CDR2 YSYEKL come from the germline V gene. The V and J ends lost 1 base and 5 bases respectively, with 13 bases between them. There are 15 residues in the CDR3. In nucleotides, the CDR3 is TGCGCCAGCAGCCAAGGCTTCGGGGATGGAGATACGCAGTATTTT. Protein sequence: CASSQGFGDGDTQYF.

V and J are TRBV28 and TRBJ1-2; no clear D gene. V was shortened by 8 bases and J by 7 bases, with 17 bases between the two germline ends. CDR3 length: 13 amino acids. Germline V gene lookup returns CDR1 MDHEN and CDR2 SYDVKM. The DNA of the CDR3 is TGTGCCAGCGTCAACCCCCGGGAAGGTGGCTACACCTTC. It is translated as CASVNPREGGYTF.

V is TRBV15 and J is TRBJ2-7; a possible D gene is TRBD2 (6 bases). Trimming took 3 bases from V and 6 from J, leaving 15 bases between them. There are 14 residues in the CDR3. The germline V gene has CDR1 LNHNV and CDR2 YYDKDF (reference sequence). The CDR3 here is CATSRDYLRTEQYF. CDR3 in DNA: TGTGCCACCAGCAGGGACTACCTTCGAACCGAGCAGTACTTC.

This clone was seen only once. The rearrangement uses TRBV4-3 and TRBJ1-5; D is unresolved. This CDR3 has 12 amino acids. The V gene's germline CDR1 is LGHNA and CDR2 YSLEER. Trimming pared 0 bases from V and 9 bases from J, leaving 6 bases between. As DNA, the CDR3 is TGCGCCAGCAGCCAAGATTACGGGCCCCAGCATTTT. Protein: CASSQDYGPQHF.

The J gene is TRBJ1-2, the V gene TRBV7-9, with 9 positions matching TRBD1. The J segment lost 6 bases and the V segment lost 5 bases, leaving 4 bases of the junction unmatched. The CDR3 has 13 residues. Germline values: CDR1 SEHNR, CDR2 FQNEAQ (reference sequence). The CDR3 coding sequence is TGTGCCAGCAGCCCATACAGGGGGCATGGCTACACCTTC. Its protein is CASSPYRGHGYTF.

The rearrangement uses TRBV5-1 and TRBJ2-6; D uncertain. Trimming took off 4 bases at V and 4 bases at J, with 6 bases between the two ends. CDR3 length: 13 amino acids. CDR1 is SGHRS, CDR2 YFSETQ, per germline. The CDR3 DNA is TGCGCCAGCAGCCCCGCGGGGGCCAACGTCCTGACTTTC. The encoded protein is CASSPAGANVLTF.

The chain has TRBV18 and TRBJ1-2; TRBD1 matches at 10 bases. Germline V gene lookup returns CDR1 KGHSH and CDR2 LQKENI. Losses at the gene ends were 5 bases for V and 5 bases for J; bases not matched to a gene: 5. The CDR3 extends over 14 amino acids. The CDR3 protein is CASSSDRGHYGYTF. DNA of the CDR3: TGTGCCAGCTCATCAGACAGGGGGCATTATGGCTACACCTTC.

This clone occurred once. This chain uses TRBV19 with TRBJ2-2; 7 bases agree with TRBD2. Germline V lookup: CDR1 LNHDA, CDR2 SQIVND (reference sequence). This CDR3 is 16 amino acids long. After removal of 10 bases from V and 1 base from J, the junction contained 12 bases not matched to a gene. The CDR3 nucleotides read TGTGCCACAAGCCGGGCTAGCGGACTGAACACCGGGGAGCTGTTTTTT. Translating gives CATSRASGLNTGELFF.

J is TRBJ1-2 and V is TRBV30; D unclear. CDR3 length: 13 amino acids. Germline CDR1 and CDR2: GTSNPN and SVGIG (reference sequence). V lost 4 bases and J 4 bases, leaving 13 bases between the germline ends. This CDR3 is CAWIQMQVYGYTF. The CDR3 DNA reads as TGTGCCTGGATTCAGATGCAAGTCTATGGCTACACCTTC.

V gene TRBV7-2 combines with J gene TRBJ2-3; 7 positions match TRBD2. The V gene end was trimmed by 4 bases and the J gene end by 0 bases; junction bases not matched to a gene: 4. CDR3 length: 15 residues. Germline assignment: CDR1 SGHTA and CDR2 FQGNSA. The CDR3 bases are TGTGCCAGCAGCTCCGGGGACTATAGCACAGATACGCAGTATTTT. It encodes CASSSGDYSTDTQYF.

This clone showed up just a few times. The V call is TRBV2, the J call TRBJ1-1; unclear D gene. Looked up from germline, CDR1 is SNHLY and CDR2 is FYNNEI. V lost 7 bases and J 1 base, leaving 16 bases between the germline ends. This CDR3 is 15 amino acids long. The CDR3 is CASTIKGDRNTEAFF. The DNA of the CDR3 is TGTGCCAGCACTATTAAGGGAGATCGGAACACTGAAGCTTTCTTT.

V and J are TRBV7-2 and TRBJ2-7; 9 bases fit TRBD2. J was trimmed by 6 bases and V by 2 bases; bases with no gene match: 5. CDR3 length equals 14 residues. The germline CDR1 and CDR2 sequences are SGHTA and FQGNSA. CDR3 in amino acids: CASSLREREAEQYF. The DNA of the CDR3 is TGTGCCAGCAGCTTAAGGGAGCGGGAGGCCGAGCAGTACTTC.

The chain links TRBV14 to TRBJ2-3; 10 bases map to TRBD2. Germline assignment: CDR1 SGHDN and CDR2 FVKESK. Losses at the gene ends were 4 bases for V and 3 bases for J; bases not matched to a gene: 10. This CDR3 is built from 17 residues. The CDR3 DNA follows: TGTGCCAGCAGCCTTTTTCTAGCGGGAGCTGGGACAGATACGCAGTATTTT. Translating it yields CASSLFLAGAGTDTQYF.

The rearrangement joins TRBV11-2 to TRBJ2-3, with TRBD2 matching over 7 bases. CDR3 length equals 16 residues. V gave up 5 bases and J gave up 4 bases; unmatched junction bases: 12. Germline assignment: CDR1 SGHAT and CDR2 FQNNGV. The CDR3 bases are TGTGCCAGCAGCCCCGGTGGCGGGAGAGGAGCAGATACGCAGTATTTT. Its translation is CASSPGGGRGADTQYF.

The rearrangement links TRBV6-1 to TRBJ1-1; TRBD1 matches 9 bases. V trimming: 7 bases; J trimming: 2 bases; junction bases outside the gene matches: 8. The CDR3 loop spans 15 amino acids. The germline V gene encodes CDR1 MNHNS and CDR2 SASEGT. For the CDR3, the DNA is TGTGCCAGCACAAGGACAGGGGATGGAAACACTGAAGCTTTCTTT. Protein sequence: CASTRTGDGNTEAFF.

This rearrangement joins TRBV4-2 to TRBJ2-1; 11 bases align to TRBD1. Germline V lookup: CDR1 LGHNA, CDR2 YNFKEQ. The CDR3 runs to 17 residues. V gave up 1 base and J gave up 6 bases; unmatched junction bases: 8. The CDR3 is CASSQATGTGGSNEQFF. The CDR3 DNA reads as TGTGCCAGCAGCCAAGCAACCGGGACAGGGGGTAGCAATGAGCAGTTCTTC.